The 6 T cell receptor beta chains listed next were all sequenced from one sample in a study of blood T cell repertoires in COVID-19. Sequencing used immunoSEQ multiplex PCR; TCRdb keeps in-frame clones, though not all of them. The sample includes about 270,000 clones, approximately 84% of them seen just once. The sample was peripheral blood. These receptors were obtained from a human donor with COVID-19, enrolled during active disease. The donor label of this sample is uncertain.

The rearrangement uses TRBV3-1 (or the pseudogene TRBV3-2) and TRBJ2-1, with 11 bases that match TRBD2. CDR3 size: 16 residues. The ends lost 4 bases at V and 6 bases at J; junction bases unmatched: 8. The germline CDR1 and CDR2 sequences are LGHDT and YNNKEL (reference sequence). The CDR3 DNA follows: TGTGCCAGCAGCCGGTTCCTAGCGGGAGGATTCAATGAGCAGTTCTTC. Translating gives CASSRFLAGGFNEQFF.

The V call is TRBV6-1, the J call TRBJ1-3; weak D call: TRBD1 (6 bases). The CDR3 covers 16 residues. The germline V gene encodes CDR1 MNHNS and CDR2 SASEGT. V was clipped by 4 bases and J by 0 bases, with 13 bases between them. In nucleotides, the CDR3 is TGTGCCAGCAGTGCCCTCAGGGGACGCTCTGGAAACACCATATATTTT. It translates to CASSALRGRSGNTIYF.

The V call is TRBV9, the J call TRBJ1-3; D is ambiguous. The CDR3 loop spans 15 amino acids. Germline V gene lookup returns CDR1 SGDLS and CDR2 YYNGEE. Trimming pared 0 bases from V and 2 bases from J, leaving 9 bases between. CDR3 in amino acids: CASSVGAGTGNTIYF. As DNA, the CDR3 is TGTGCCAGCAGCGTAGGCGCAGGTACTGGAAACACCATATATTTT.

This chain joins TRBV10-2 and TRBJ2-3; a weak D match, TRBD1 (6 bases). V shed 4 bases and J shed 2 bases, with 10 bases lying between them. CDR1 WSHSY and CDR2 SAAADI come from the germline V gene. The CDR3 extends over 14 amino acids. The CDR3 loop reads CASSGTAITDTQYF. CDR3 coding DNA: TGCGCCAGCAGTGGGACAGCTATCACAGATACGCAGTATTTT.

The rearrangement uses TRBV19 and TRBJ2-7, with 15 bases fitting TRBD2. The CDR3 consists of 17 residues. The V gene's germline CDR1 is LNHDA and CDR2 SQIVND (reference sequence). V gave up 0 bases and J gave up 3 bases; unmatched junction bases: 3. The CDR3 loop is CASSIDWTSGRDYEQYF. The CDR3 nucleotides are TGTGCCAGTAGTATAGATTGGACTAGCGGGAGGGACTACGAGCAGTACTTC.

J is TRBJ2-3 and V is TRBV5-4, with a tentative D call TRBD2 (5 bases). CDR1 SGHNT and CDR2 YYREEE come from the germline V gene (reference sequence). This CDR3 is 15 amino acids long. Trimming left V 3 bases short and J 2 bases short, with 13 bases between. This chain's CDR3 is CASSWIGESTDTQYF. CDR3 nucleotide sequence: TGTGCCAGCAGCTGGATTGGGGAGTCCACAGATACGCAGTATTTT.